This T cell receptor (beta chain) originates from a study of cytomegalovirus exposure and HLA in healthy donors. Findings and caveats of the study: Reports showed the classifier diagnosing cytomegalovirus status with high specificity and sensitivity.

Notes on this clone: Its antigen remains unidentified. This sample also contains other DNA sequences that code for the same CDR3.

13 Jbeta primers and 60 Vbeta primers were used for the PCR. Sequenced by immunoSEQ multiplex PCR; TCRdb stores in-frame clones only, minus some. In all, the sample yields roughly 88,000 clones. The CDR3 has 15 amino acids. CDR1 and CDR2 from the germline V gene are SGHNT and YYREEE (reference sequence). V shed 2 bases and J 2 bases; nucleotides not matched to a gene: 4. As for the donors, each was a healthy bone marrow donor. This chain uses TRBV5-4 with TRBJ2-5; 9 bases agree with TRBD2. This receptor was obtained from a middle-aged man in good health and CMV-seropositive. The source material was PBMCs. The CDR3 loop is CASSFSGSPQETQYF. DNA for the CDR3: TGTGCCAGCAGCTTTAGCGGGAGCCCACAAGAGACCCAGTACTTC. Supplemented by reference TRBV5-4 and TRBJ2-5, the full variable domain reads ETGVTQSPTHLIKTRGQQVTLRCSSQSGHNTVSWYQQALGQGPQFIFQYYREEENGRGNFPPRFSGLQFPNYSSELNVNALELDDSALYLCASSFSGSPQETQYFGPGTRLLVL.